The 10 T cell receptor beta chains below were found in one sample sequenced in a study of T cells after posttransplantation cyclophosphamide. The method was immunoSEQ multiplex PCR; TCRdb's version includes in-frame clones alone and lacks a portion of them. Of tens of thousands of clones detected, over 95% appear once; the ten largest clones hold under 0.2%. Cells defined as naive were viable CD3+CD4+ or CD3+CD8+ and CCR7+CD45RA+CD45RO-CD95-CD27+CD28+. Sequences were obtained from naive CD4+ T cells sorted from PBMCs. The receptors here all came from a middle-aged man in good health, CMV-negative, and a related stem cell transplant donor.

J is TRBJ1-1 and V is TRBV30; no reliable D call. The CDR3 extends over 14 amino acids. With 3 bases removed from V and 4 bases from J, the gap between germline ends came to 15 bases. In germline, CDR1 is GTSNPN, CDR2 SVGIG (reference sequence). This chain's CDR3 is CAWRGGGLRTEAFF. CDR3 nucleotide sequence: TGTGCCTGGAGGGGCGGAGGGTTGCGCACTGAAGCTTTCTTT.

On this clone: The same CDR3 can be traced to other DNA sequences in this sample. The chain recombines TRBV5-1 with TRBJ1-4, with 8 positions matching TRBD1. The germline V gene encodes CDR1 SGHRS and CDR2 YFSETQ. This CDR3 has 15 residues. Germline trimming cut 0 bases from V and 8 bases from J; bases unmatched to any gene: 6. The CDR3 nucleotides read TGCGCCAGCAGCTTGGAAGGACAGGGTCGGGAAAAACTGTTTTTT. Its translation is CASSLEGQGREKLFF.

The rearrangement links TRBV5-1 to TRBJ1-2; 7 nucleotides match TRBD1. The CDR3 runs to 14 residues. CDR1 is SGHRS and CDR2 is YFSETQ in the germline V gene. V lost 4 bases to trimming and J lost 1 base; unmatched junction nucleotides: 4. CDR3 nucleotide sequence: TGCGCCAGCAGCGTTACAGGGGATAACTATGGCTACACCTTC. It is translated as CASSVTGDNYGYTF.

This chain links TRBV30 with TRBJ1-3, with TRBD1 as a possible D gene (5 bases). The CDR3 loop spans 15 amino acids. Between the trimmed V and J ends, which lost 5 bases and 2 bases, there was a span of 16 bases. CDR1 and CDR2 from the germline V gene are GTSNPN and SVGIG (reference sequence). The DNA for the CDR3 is TGTGCCTGGGGCGAGGCAGGGAGGACTGGAAACACCATATATTTT. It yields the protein CAWGEAGRTGNTIYF.

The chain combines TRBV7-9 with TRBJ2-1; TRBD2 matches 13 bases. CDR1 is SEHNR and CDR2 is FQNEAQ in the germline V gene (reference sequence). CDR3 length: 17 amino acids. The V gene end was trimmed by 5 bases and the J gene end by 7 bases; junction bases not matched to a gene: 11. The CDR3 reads CASSQRKGTSGINEQFF. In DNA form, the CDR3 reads TGTGCCAGCAGCCAAAGGAAGGGGACTAGCGGGATAAATGAGCAGTTCTTC.

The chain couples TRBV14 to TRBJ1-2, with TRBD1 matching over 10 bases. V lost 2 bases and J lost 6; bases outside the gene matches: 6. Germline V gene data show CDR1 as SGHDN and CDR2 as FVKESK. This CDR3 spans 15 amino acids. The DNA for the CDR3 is TGTGCCAGCAGCCAATCGGGGACAGGGGTTCATGGCTACACCTTC. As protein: CASSQSGTGVHGYTF.

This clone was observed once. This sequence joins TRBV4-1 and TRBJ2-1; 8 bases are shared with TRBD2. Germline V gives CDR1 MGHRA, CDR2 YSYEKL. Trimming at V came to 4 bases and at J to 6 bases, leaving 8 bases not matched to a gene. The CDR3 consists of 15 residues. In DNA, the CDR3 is TGCGCCAGCAGCCTCAGGGGACTAGTCAGCAATGAGCAGTTCTTC. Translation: CASSLRGLVSNEQFF.

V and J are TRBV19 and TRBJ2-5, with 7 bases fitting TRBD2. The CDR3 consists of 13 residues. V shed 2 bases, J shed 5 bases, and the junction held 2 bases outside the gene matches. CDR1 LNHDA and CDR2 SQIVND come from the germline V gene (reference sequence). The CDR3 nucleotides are TGTGCCAGTAGTATACGCGGGAGTGAGACCCAGTACTTC. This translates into CASSIRGSETQYF.

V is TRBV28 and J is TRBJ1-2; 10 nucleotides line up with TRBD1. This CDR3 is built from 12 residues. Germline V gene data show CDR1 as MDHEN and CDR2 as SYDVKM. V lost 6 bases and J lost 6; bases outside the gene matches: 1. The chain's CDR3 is CASRTGGDGYTF. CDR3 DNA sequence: TGTGCCAGCAGGACAGGGGGCGATGGCTACACCTTC.

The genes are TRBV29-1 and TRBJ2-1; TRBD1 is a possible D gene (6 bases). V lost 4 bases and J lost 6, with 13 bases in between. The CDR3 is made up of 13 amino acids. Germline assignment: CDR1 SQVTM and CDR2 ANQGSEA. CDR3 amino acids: CSVGASRGNEQFF. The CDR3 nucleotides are TGCAGCGTTGGGGCTAGCAGGGGCAATGAGCAGTTCTTC.